The 4 T cell receptor beta chains below all came from one sample that was sequenced in a study of T cell changes during pregnancy in multiple sclerosis. Measured with immunoSEQ multiplex PCR; TCRdb has only the in-frame clones, and not every one. The top ten hold 0.35% to 0.45% of the sample, which has about 75,000 clones, around nine tenths seen once. The sample in question was CD4+ T cells from peripheral blood mononuclear cells, obtained before pregnancy. The receptors here all came from a female donor with multiple sclerosis, enrolled in a pregnancy study.

This clone was found a few times. This chain uses TRBV5-6 with TRBJ2-7, with D perhaps matching TRBD1 (5 bases). Trimming took 5 bases from V and 3 from J, leaving 15 bases between them. Germline CDR1 is SGHDT and CDR2 is YYEEEE. The CDR3 length is 14 residues. This CDR3 is CASSRDRTSYEQYF. CDR3 coding DNA: TGTGCCAGCAGTAGAGACAGAACAAGCTACGAGCAGTACTTC.

The chain links TRBV9 to TRBJ1-6; TRBD1 aligns across 8 bases. The CDR3 covers 14 residues. Germline CDR1 SGDLS, CDR2 YYNGEE. With 1 base clipped from V and 7 bases from J, the junction kept 1 base outside the gene matches. The CDR3 spells CASSVSGGNSPLHF. Here the CDR3 DNA reads TGTGCCAGCAGCGTATCAGGGGGCAATTCACCCCTCCACTTT.

V is TRBV5-5 and J is TRBJ1-2; 8 bases match TRBD1. This CDR3 is built from 15 residues. Trimming cost V 4 bases and J 1 base; bases outside gene matches: 6. CDR1 is SGHKS, CDR2 YYEKEE, per germline (reference sequence). CDR3 protein: CASSRTGPFNYGYTF. The CDR3 coding sequence is TGTGCCAGCAGCCGGACAGGGCCTTTTAACTATGGCTACACCTTC. Variable domain in full (rest from reference TRBV5-5 and TRBJ1-2): DAGVTQSPTHLIKTRGQQVTLRCSPISGHKSVSWYQQVLGQGPQFIFQYYEKEERGRGNFPDRFSARQFPNYSSELNVNALLLGDSALYLCASSRTGPFNYGYTFGSGTRLTVV.

The chain employs TRBV14 and TRBJ2-1; D gene unclear. Germline loops: CDR1 SGHDN, CDR2 FVKESK. The V end was cut by 1 base, the J end by 5 bases, with 18 bases between. The CDR3 has 17 residues. The CDR3 sequence: CASSQGREFLRNNEQFF. In DNA, the CDR3 is TGTGCCAGCAGCCAAGGTAGAGAGTTCTTGAGAAACAATGAGCAGTTCTTC.